This T cell receptor (beta chain) was documented in a study of shared clonotypes between healthy human individuals. Across the whole study: Each donor had three CD4 naive, three CD4 memory, two CD8 naive and one CD8 memory plate.

The CDR3 extends over 17 amino acids. V was cut by 0 bases and J by 2 bases, with 15 bases left in between. Germline CDR1 is SGHRS and CDR2 is YFSETQ. General study points: Among donors, clonotype sharing was expected to be affected by sequencing depth.

As regards this clone: The antigen is undetermined.

Profiling relied on immunoSEQ multiplex PCR, and the TCRdb table lists in-frame clones only, not all of them. The sample has some 2.4 million clones; 90% to 95% are singletons. Investigators divided CD4+ cells into CD45RA+ naive and CD45RA-negative memory subsets. The origin of this receptor is a man younger than 30 in good health. Some clones in this sample may be carry-over from other donors' samples. The sequenced sample was naive CD4+ T cells from PBMCs. Described subset: CD45RA+ positively selected. The chain is built from TRBV5-1 and TRBJ2-1, with a possible D match to TRBD1 (6 bases). CDR3 nucleotides: TGCGCCAGCAGCTTGGGGCTGGGGGCGGAAACCTACAATGAGCAGTTCTTC. Its translation is CASSLGLGAETYNEQFF.